This TCR beta chain emerged from a study of molecular identifiers for immune sequencing clone quantification. At the level of the study: Replicate runs used RNA from about 19,000 or 110,000 naive CD8 cells, which was split five ways into aliquots, and four of those aliquots were then sequenced. Study-level points and caveats: More than 99% of effector molecules, versus under 1% of naive-cell molecules, belonged to clones above 20 RNA copies.

The sample holds many counts of this clonotype. Its antigen remains unknown. Previously described methods and listed TCR primers were employed for the bulk TCR libraries. Via MiXCR, TCRdb re-called the PCR reads, giving one row per CDR3 protein. The sample records under 650,000 distinct CDR3 sequences, roughly 21% being singletons. This TCR was recovered from a human donor in good health. Some libraries in this study had Jurkat cell RNA spiked in. The specimen sequenced was naive CD8+ T cells from blood, with Jurkat cell RNA spiked in. Subset reported: FACS-sorted CD8+CD4-CCR7+CD45RA+ naive T cells.

CDR3 sequence (DNA): TGTGCCAGCAGCCAGGGACAGGGTGATTCACCCCTCCACTTT. The encoded protein is CASSQGQGDSPLHF. The chain is built from TRBV5-5 and TRBJ1-6, with 9 nucleotides matching TRBD1. CDR3 length equals 14 residues. The junction had 4 bases not matched to a gene; V was cut back by 4 bases and J by 8 bases. In germline, CDR1 is SGHKS, CDR2 YYEKEE (reference sequence).